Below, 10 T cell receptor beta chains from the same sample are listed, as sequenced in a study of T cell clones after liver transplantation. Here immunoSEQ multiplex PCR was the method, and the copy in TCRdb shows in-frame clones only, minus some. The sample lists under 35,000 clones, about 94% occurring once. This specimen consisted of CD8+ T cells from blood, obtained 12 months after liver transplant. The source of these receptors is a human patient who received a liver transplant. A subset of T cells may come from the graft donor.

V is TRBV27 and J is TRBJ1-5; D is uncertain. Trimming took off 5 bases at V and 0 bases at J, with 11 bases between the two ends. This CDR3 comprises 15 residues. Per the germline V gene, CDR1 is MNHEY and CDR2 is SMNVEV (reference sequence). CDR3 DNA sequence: TGTGCCAGCAGTCCCGCCCTGGGTAGCAATCAGCCCCAGCATTTT. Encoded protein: CASSPALGSNQPQHF.

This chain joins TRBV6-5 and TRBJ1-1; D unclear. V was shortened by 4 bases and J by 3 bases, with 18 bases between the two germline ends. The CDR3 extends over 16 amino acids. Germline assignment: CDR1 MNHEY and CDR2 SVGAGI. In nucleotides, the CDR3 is TGTGCCAGCAGTTTCGAATCGGAAATAAGCGACACTGAAGCTTTCTTT. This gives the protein CASSFESEISDTEAFF.

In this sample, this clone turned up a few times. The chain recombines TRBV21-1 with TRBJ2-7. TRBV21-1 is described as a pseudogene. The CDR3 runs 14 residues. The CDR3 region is CASSDHRGGYEQYF. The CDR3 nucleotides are TGTGCCAGCAGCGACCACAGGGGAGGGTACGAGCAGTACTTC.

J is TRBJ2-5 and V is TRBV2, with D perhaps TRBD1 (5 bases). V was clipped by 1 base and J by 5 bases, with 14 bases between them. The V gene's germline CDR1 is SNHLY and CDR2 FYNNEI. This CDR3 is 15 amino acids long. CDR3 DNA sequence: TGTGCCAGCAGTGAAGGGGGCAGGGCTGGTGAGACCCAGTACTTC. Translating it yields CASSEGGRAGETQYF. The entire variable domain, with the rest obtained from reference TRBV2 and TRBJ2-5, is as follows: EPEVTQTPSHQVTQMGQEVILRCVPISNHLYFYWYRQILGQKVEFLVSFYNNEISEKSEIFDDQFSVERPDGSNFTLKIRSTKLEDSAMYFCASSEGGRAGETQYFGPGTRLLVL.

This CDR3 reads CASSDREQNEQFF. Written as DNA, the CDR3 is TGTGCCAGCAGTGACAGGGAACAAAATGAGCAGTTCTTC. This chain joins TRBV6-4 and TRBJ2-1; D is undetermined. There are 13 residues in the CDR3. Germline assignment: CDR1 MRHNA and CDR2 SNTAGT. V lost 2 bases and J 7 bases, leaving 9 bases between the germline ends.

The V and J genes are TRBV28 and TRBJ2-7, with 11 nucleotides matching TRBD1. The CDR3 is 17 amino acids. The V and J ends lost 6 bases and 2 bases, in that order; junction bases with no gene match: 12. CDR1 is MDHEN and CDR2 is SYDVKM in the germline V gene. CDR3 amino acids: CASSGTGGTKRTYEQYF. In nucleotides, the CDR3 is TGTGCCAGCAGCGGGACAGGGGGAACGAAACGAACCTACGAGCAGTACTTC.

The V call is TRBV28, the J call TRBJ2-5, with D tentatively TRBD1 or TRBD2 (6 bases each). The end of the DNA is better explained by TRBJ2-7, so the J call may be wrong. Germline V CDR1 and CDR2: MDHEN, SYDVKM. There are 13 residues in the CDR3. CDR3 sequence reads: CASSHRGAYEQYF. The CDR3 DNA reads TGTGCCAGCAGCCATAGGGGGGCCTACGAGCAGTACTTC.

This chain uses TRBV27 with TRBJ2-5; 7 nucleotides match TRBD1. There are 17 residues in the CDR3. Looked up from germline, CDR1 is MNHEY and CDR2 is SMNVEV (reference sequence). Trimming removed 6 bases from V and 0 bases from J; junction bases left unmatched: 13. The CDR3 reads CASSPMSPGGDQETQYF. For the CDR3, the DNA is TGTGCCAGCAGCCCTATGTCCCCAGGGGGAGACCAAGAGACCCAGTACTTC.

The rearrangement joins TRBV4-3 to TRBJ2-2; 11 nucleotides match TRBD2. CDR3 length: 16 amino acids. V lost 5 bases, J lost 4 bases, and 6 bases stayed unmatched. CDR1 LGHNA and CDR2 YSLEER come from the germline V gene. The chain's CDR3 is CASSSLAGGRTGELFF. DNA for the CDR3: TGCGCCAGCAGCTCCCTAGCGGGAGGTCGCACCGGGGAGCTGTTTTTT.

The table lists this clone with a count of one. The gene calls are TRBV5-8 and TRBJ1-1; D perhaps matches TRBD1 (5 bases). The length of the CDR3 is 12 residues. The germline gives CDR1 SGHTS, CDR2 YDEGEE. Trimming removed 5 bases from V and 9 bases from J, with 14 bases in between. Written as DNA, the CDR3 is TGTGCCAGCAGTTATCCGGGACTACAAGCTTTCTTT. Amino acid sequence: CASSYPGLQAFF.